Below, 11 T cell receptor beta chains from the same sample are listed, as sequenced in a study of identical twins. TCRdb re-derived calls from the 5' RACE reads in MiXCR, one entry per CDR3 protein. The sample shows around 1.7 million distinct CDR3 sequences, under 35% of them seen only once. Specimen: cord blood. Receptor source: a newborn girl in good health.

The chain links TRBV12-3 or TRBV12-4 to TRBJ2-3; 11 bases align to TRBD2. V lost 6 bases, J lost 4 bases, and 9 bases stayed unmatched. The CDR3 runs to 16 residues. The chain's CDR3 is CASRNPGTSGADTQYF. CDR3 sequence (DNA): TGTGCCAGCAGAAACCCCGGGACTAGCGGCGCAGATACGCAGTATTTT.

V is TRBV6-1 and J is TRBJ1-4; D gene uncertain. The CDR3 is 17 amino acids. Germline CDR1 MNHNS, CDR2 SASEGT. V lost 1 base and J 0 bases, leaving 12 bases between the germline ends. CDR3 sequence: CASSEGPLGPTNEKLFF. The CDR3 DNA sequence: TGTGCCAGCAGTGAAGGGCCCCTAGGCCCAACTAATGAAAAACTGTTTTTT.

V gene TRBV4-2 combines with J gene TRBJ1-2; D remains ambiguous. Germline V gives CDR1 LGHNA, CDR2 YNFKEQ. The CDR3 is 16 residues long. Trimming removed 0 bases from V and 1 base from J, with 12 bases in between. Here the CDR3 DNA reads TGTGCCAGCAGCCAAGATCGGGAGACGGATAACTATGGCTACACCTTC. Translated, it gives CASSQDRETDNYGYTF.

This clonotype was counted only a few times. The gene calls are TRBV24-1 and TRBJ2-1; D may be TRBD2 (6 bases). This CDR3 region has 15 residues. Germline CDR1 KGHDR, CDR2 SFDVKD. The ends were cut back, 3 bases at V and 4 bases at J, with 12 bases in the middle. The chain's CDR3 is CATSDRISGYNEQFF. Here the CDR3 DNA reads TGTGCCACCAGTGATCGGATTAGCGGTTACAATGAGCAGTTCTTC.

This clonotype was observed a few times. The V call is TRBV20-1, the J call TRBJ2-7; 7 nucleotides align to TRBD1. The ends lost 4 bases at V and 3 bases at J; junction bases unmatched: 3. Germline V gene lookup returns CDR1 DFQATT and CDR2 SNEGSKA (reference sequence). The CDR3 consists of 12 residues. The CDR3 sequence is CSATGQIYEQYF. In DNA, the CDR3 is TGCAGTGCTACGGGACAGATCTACGAGCAGTACTTC.

This clonotype was seen more than once but under ten times. The chain couples TRBV12-3 or TRBV12-4 to TRBJ2-7, with TRBD2 identical over 7 bases. The trim removed 2 bases at V and 2 bases at J, leaving 6 bases unmatched. The CDR3 covers 15 residues. CDR3 loop: CASSLFERGPYEQYF. The CDR3 nucleotides are TGTGCCAGCAGTTTATTCGAGCGGGGACCCTACGAGCAGTACTTC.

As for this clonotype: At one end, the junction sequence differs from germline, possibly due to a read error. J is TRBJ1-1 and V is TRBV7-9; a possible D gene is TRBD1 (5 bases). CDR1 and CDR2 (germline): SEHNR, FQNEAQ (reference sequence). The CDR3 consists of 11 residues. As DNA, the CDR3 is TGTTCCAGCAGCCTTAGGACAGAAGCTTTCTTT. It encodes CSSSLRTEAFF.

The chain uses TRBV20-1 and TRBJ1-4; a weak D match, TRBD1 (6 bases). V lost 4 bases and J 3 bases, leaving 12 bases between the germline ends. The CDR3 sequence is 14 residues long. Germline CDR1 reads DFQATT; CDR2 reads SNEGSKA (reference sequence). CDR3 sequence: CSATPDSPNEKLFF. The CDR3 DNA follows: TGCAGTGCTACCCCGGACAGCCCTAATGAAAAACTGTTTTTT.

The chain links TRBV7-2 to TRBJ2-1, with 13 bases matching TRBD2. Germline CDR1 and CDR2: SGHTA and FQGNSA. V shed 2 bases, J shed 2 bases, and the junction held 6 bases outside the gene matches. The length of the CDR3 is 18 residues. The CDR3 is CASSLKATSGGAYNEQFF. The CDR3 coding sequence is TGTGCCAGCAGCTTAAAGGCTACTAGCGGGGGGGCCTACAATGAGCAGTTCTTC.

This clonotype has just a few counts. The chain couples TRBV20-1 to TRBJ1-5; 7 positions agree with TRBD1. Germline V gene lookup returns CDR1 DFQATT and CDR2 SNEGSKA (reference sequence). V lost 2 bases, J lost 6 bases, and 7 bases stayed unmatched. CDR3 size: 14 residues. The CDR3 sequence is CSARRGRGAQPQHF. CDR3 nucleotide sequence: TGCAGTGCTAGACGGGGCAGGGGGGCTCAGCCCCAGCATTTT.

V usage is TRBV6-2 or TRBV6-3 and J usage is TRBJ2-7; D perhaps matches TRBD2 (6 bases). The CDR3 is 16 amino acids. Per germline, CDR1 MNHEY and CDR2 SVGEGT. V lost 4 bases and J lost 5, with 21 bases in between. CDR3 DNA: TGTGCCAGCAGTTCCGGAGGGGCAGGGCGATTCGACGAGCAGTACTTC. Its translation: CASSSGGAGRFDEQYF.